This T cell receptor (beta chain) was identified in a study of T-cell reconstitution after alpha-beta-depleted transplantation in children. Preparation of the TCRbeta library involved a method that used unique molecular identifiers. TCRdb re-derived calls from the PCR reads in MiXCR, one entry per CDR3 protein. The data hold 490,000 or so distinct CDR3 sequences, with about an eighth observed a single time. The V gene's germline CDR1 is SGHDT and CDR2 YYEEEE. This CDR3 is 12 amino acids long. V dropped 4 bases and J dropped 14 bases, with 16 bases sitting between them. This sequence was found in a human donor who donated a stem cell graft to a child with combined immunodeficiency. The chain has TRBV5-6 and TRBJ2-1; perhaps TRBD2 as D (6 bases). Material: PBMCs from the stem cell graft donor, obtained from the stem cell graft. CDR3 bases: TGTGCCAGCAGCCTGACGACTTGCGGGGAGTTCTTC. Its translation: CASSLTTCGEFF.